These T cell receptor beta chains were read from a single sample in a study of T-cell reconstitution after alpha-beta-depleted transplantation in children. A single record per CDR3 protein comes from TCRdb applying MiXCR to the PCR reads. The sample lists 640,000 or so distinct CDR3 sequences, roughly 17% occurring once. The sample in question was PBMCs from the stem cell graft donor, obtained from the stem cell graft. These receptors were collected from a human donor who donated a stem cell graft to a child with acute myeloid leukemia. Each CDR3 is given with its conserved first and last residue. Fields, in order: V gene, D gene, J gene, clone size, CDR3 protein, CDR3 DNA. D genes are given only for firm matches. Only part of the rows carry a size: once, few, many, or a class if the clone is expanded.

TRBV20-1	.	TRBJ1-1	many	CSARWAPKTMNTEAFF	TGCAGTGCTAGATGGGCTCCTAAGACCATGAACACTGAAGCTTTCTTT
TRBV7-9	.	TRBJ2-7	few	CASSSQGLGEQYF	TGTGCCAGCAGCTCACAGGGTTTGGGCGAGCAGTACTTC
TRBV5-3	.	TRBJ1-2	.	CAMSPDLNYGYTF	TGTGCCATGAGCCCCGACCTGAACTATGGCTACACCTTC
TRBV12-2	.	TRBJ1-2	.	CASRLASFERRNGYTF	TGTGCAAGTCGCTTAGCTTCCTTTGAAAGAAGGAATGGCTACACCTTC
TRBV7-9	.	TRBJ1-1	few	CASSLPLGQPNTEAFF	TGTGCCAGCAGCTTACCTTTGGGGCAACCGAACACTGAAGCTTTCTTT
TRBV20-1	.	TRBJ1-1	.	CSARDPGQGHTEAFF	TGCAGTGCTAGAGACCCCGGGCAGGGGCACACTGAAGCTTTCTTT
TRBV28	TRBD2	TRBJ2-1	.	CASGTSGEYNEQFF	TGTGCCAGCGGTACTAGCGGGGAGTACAATGAGCAGTTCTTC
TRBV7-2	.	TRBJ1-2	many	CASRQTVTYGYTF	TGTGCCAGCAGGCAGACAGTAACCTATGGCTACACCTTC
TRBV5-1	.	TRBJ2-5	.	CASTRARETQYF	TGCGCCAGCACGCGGGCAAGGGAGACCCAGTACTTC
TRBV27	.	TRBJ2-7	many	CASSLGHSYEQYF	TGTGCCAGCAGCTTGGGACACTCCTACGAGCAGTACTTC
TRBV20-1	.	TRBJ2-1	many	CSARADSWTPYNEQFF	TGCAGTGCTAGAGCGGACAGCTGGACCCCCTACAATGAGCAGTTCTTC
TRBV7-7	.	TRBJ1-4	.	CASSEEQGSKLFF	TGTGCCAGCAGCGAGGAACAGGGATCCAAACTGTTTTTT
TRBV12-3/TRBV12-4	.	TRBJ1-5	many	CASSTSGRGQPQHF	TGTGCCAGCAGTACCTCCGGGAGGGGACAGCCCCAGCATTTT
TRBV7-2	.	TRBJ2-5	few	CASSSSLGLRFQETQYF	TGTGCCAGCAGCTCATCCCTGGGACTCCGATTCCAAGAGACCCAGTACTTC
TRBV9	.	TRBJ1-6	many	CASSVSPGGNSPLHF	TGTGCCAGCAGCGTAAGTCCGGGCGGGAATTCACCCCTCCACTTT
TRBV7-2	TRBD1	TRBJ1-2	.	CASSPGRDRHNYGYTF	TGTGCCAGCAGCCCCGGCCGGGACAGACATAACTATGGCTACACCTTC
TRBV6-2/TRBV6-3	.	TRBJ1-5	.	CASNVRDTDSNQPQHF	TGTGCCAGCAACGTCCGGGACACTGATAGCAATCAGCCCCAGCATTTT
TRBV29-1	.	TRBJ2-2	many	CSVGEVAGELFF	TGCAGCGTTGGAGAGGTGGCCGGGGAGCTGTTTTTT
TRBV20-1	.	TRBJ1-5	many	CSAPTGHGAKPQHF	TGCAGTGCTCCGACGGGACATGGGGCCAAGCCCCAGCATTTT
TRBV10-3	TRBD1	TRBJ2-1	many	CAISELDMRQGGNEQFF	TGTGCCATCAGTGAGCTGGATATGAGACAGGGGGGCAATGAGCAGTTCTTC
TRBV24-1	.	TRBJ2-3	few	CATSDLQGISTDTQYF	TGTGCCACCAGTGATTTACAGGGAATAAGCACAGATACGCAGTATTTT
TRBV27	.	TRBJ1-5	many	CASSYGRPGTYSNQPQHF	TGTGCCAGCAGCTACGGACGGCCTGGAACTTATAGCAATCAGCCCCAGCATTTT
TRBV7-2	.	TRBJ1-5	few	CASSLVGETSQPQHF	TGTGCCAGCAGCTTAGTTGGGGAAACTAGTCAGCCCCAGCATTTT
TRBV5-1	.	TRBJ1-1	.	CASSLGQGLGGNTEAFF	TGCGCCAGCAGCTTAGGGCAGGGGCTCGGTGGAAACACTGAAGCTTTCTTT
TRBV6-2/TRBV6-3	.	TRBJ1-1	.	CASSADLPNTEAFF	TGTGCCAGCAGTGCGGACCTTCCTAACACTGAAGCTTTCTTT
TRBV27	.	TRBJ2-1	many	CASSLGTGYYNEQFF	TGTGCCAGCAGTTTGGGTACGGGTTACTACAATGAGCAGTTCTTC
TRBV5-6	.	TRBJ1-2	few	CASSSSLTEKFLYGYTF	TGTGCCAGCAGCTCCTCCTTGACAGAAAAATTCCTCTATGGCTACACCTTC
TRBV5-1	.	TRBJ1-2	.	CASSYSPLDGYTF	TGCGCCAGCAGCTACAGTCCTTTGGATGGCTACACCTTC
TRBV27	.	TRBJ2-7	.	CASSFSGEGYEQYF	TGTGCCAGCAGTTTCTCGGGTGAAGGGTACGAGCAGTACTTC
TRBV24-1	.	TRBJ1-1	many	CATSDSGTEAFF	TGTGCCACCAGTGATTCAGGGACTGAAGCTTTCTTT
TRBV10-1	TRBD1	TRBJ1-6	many	CASSDQGANSPLHF	TGCGCCAGCAGTGACCAGGGGGCTAATTCACCCCTCCACTTT
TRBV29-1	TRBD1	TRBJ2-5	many	CSVGTGKETQYF	TGCAGCGTTGGGACAGGGAAAGAGACCCAGTACTTC
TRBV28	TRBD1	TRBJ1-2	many	CASSPPGQGRGYTF	TGTGCCAGCAGTCCTCCGGGACAGGGTCGGGGCTACACCTTC
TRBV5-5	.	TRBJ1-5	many	CASSLDPFGSNQPQHF	TGTGCCAGCAGCTTGGATCCGTTTGGTAGCAATCAGCCCCAGCATTTT